The rows below give T cell receptor beta chains drawn from one sample of a study of T cell responses to AZD1222 COVID-19 vaccine. Repertoires were generated with immunoSEQ multiplex PCR, while TCRdb's copy carries only in-frame clones and drops some. The sample shows around 150,000 clones, 94% of them seen only once. Sample: peripheral blood, taken 28 days after the second AZD1222 dose. The receptors originated from an adult who received the AZD1222 COVID-19 vaccine. Each CDR3 is given with its conserved first and last residue. Each record gives: D gene, V gene, clone size, J gene, CDR3 DNA, CDR3 protein. The D gene is left open where the match is weak. Rows give clone size only sometimes, using once, few, many, or a class for an expanded clone.

>TRBD1|TRBV30|.|TRBJ1-2
TGTGCCTGGAGTCCAGGGACAGGGGGCTACTATGGCTACACCTTC
CAWSPGTGGYYGYTF
>TRBD2|TRBV5-1|.|TRBJ2-3
TGCGCCAGCAGCCTGGGGACTAGCGGGAACACAGATACGCAGTATTTT
CASSLGTSGNTDTQYF
>.|TRBV5-4|.|TRBJ2-6
TGTGCCAGCAGCTTTCTGACAGGAAGTCCCTCTGGGGCCAACGTCCTGACTTTC
CASSFLTGSPSGANVLTF
>.|TRBV5-1|once|TRBJ1-4
TGCGCCAGCAGCTTGAGGACCGCCAATGAAAAACTGTTTTTT
CASSLRTANEKLFF
>.|TRBV7-2|.|TRBJ1-3
TGTGCCAGCAGCGAAACCTTGACGAGAGTGGGCGGAAACACCATATATTTT
CASSETLTRVGGNTIYF
>TRBD1|TRBV19|.|TRBJ2-1
TGTGCCAGTAGTGCCGGGACAGGGGGGAATGAGCAGTTCTTC
CASSAGTGGNEQFF
>.|TRBV24-1|.|TRBJ2-1
TGTGCCACCAGTGATTCCGGGACAATCGTAATAGGTGAGCAGTTCTTC
CATSDSGTIVIGEQFF
>.|TRBV28|.|TRBJ1-4
TGTGCCAGCATGGGTACCCACACACGTAGGGGAAAACTGTTTTTT
CASMGTHTRRGKLFF
>TRBD1|TRBV10-1|.|TRBJ1-1
TGCGCCAGCGGACAGGGGCCGAACACTGAAGCTTTCTTT
CASGQGPNTEAFF
>TRBD1|TRBV5-4|.|TRBJ2-2
TGTGCCAGCAGCTCGAGCGGTTGGGGACAGGGCTCGACCGGGGAGCTGTTTTTT
CASSSSGWGQGSTGELFF
>.|TRBV2|.|TRBJ1-4
TGTGCCAGCAGTGAAGAGGGGGGGACTAATGAAAAACTGTTTTTT
CASSEEGGTNEKLFF
>.|TRBV28|.|TRBJ1-5
TGTGCCAGCTGGACCCCCAGCAATCAGCCCCAGCATTTT
CASWTPSNQPQHF
>.|TRBV21-1|few|TRBJ2-3
TGTGCCCCGAGGGTAGCGGGATCGGGTCATAGCACAGATACGCAGTATTTT
CAPRVAGSGHSTDTQYF
>.|TRBV3-1/TRBV3-2|.|TRBJ1-1
TGTGCCAGCAGCCTCACTCAGGGGATGAACACTGAAGCTTTCTTT
CASSLTQGMNTEAFF
>.|TRBV28|.|TRBJ1-2
TGTGCCAGCACCAAGGGCATCTATGGCTACACCTTC
CASTKGIYGYTF
>TRBD1|TRBV28|.|TRBJ1-4
TGTGCCAGCAGTTTAGGAGGACAGGGGGATGAAAAACTGTTTTTT
CASSLGGQGDEKLFF
>TRBD1|TRBV2|.|TRBJ2-5
TGTGCCAGCATAGGGGACAGACCGTACTTC
CASIGDRPYF
>.|TRBV7-2|.|TRBJ1-1
TGTGCCAGCAGCTTAGACCGGAACACTGAAGCTTTCTTT
CASSLDRNTEAFF
>.|TRBV6-2/TRBV6-3|.|TRBJ2-1
TGTGCCAGCAGTTACGGGAACCCTCCTTACAATGAGCAGTTCTTC
CASSYGNPPYNEQFF
>TRBD2|TRBV5-6|.|TRBJ2-7
TGTGCCAGCAGCCACGGGGGTAGCGGGAGGGTGAACGAGCAGTACTTC
CASSHGGSGRVNEQYF
>TRBD1|TRBV19|once|TRBJ1-2
TGTGCCAGTAGTCCCCCCCCCGACAGGGGGCGTTTTGGCTACACCTTC
CASSPPPDRGRFGYTF
>TRBD1|TRBV7-9|.|TRBJ1-2
TGTGCCAGCATTACAGGGGACAGTAACTATGGCTACACCTTC
CASITGDSNYGYTF
>.|TRBV27|.|TRBJ2-3
TGTGCCAGCAGGAAAGCGGGTGGCACAGATACGCAGTATTTT
CASRKAGGTDTQYF
>.|TRBV10-1|.|TRBJ1-5
TGCGCCAGCAGTAAACAGTACAATCAGCCCCAGCATTTT
CASSKQYNQPQHF
>TRBD2|TRBV7-2|.|TRBJ2-7
TGTGCCAGCAGCCCTAGCGGGGGGTACAGCGACGAGCAGTACTTC
CASSPSGGYSDEQYF